This T cell receptor beta chain comes out of a study of blood T cell repertoires in COVID-19. Original analysis: Estimated nucleated cell counts came from reference gene primer amplification. Here immunoSEQ multiplex PCR was the method, and the copy in TCRdb shows in-frame clones only, minus some. That table furnishes V, J and clone size, whereas the DNA furnished D and trimming. The table records about 380,000 clones, about 88% of them present only once. V lost 1 base, J lost 4 bases, and 8 bases lay in between. CDR1 is KGHSH, CDR2 LQKENI, per germline. CDR3 length: 13 amino acids. Ages ranged from about 18 to 90 years, with residence in under 25 US areas. Allocation to cohorts depended on clinical history reported by the participants.

The rearrangement uses TRBV18 and TRBJ2-7; TRBD2 might be the D (5 bases). The TCR comes from a woman under 30 who had recovered from COVID-19. Sequences were obtained from PBMCs or T cells enriched from blood (not recorded which). The CDR3 protein is CASSPLRVYEQYF. The CDR3, as DNA: TGTGCCAGCTCACCACTGCGGGTTTACGAGCAGTACTTC.